These 32 T cell receptor beta chains came from one sample sequenced in a study of blood T cell repertoires in COVID-19. Clones were sequenced by immunoSEQ multiplex PCR, and TCRdb holds only the in-frame ones, with some missing. The table shows about 270,000 clones, with under 90% occurring only once. What was sequenced was peripheral blood. The source is a woman between 55 and 75 years old with active or convalescent COVID-19.

This sequence joins TRBV5-3 and TRBJ2-7; TRBD1 aligns across 8 bases. TRBV5-3 is treated as an ORF (open reading frame) with a function not yet certain. Trimming at V came to 5 bases and at J to 6 bases, leaving 13 bases not matched to a gene. There are 15 residues in the CDR3. Written as DNA, the CDR3 is TGTGCCAGAAGGTATACCGGGACAGGACTTATCGAGCAGTACTTC. It translates to CARRYTGTGLIEQYF.

This clone has only one observation. The V gene is TRBV4-3, the J gene TRBJ1-2; D not certain. The CDR3 has 12 amino acids. Trimming pared 0 bases from V and 13 bases from J, leaving 12 bases between. The germline gives CDR1 LGHNA, CDR2 YSLEER. CDR3 DNA sequence: TGCGCCAGCAGCCAAGATTTGCTGCGTCCCACCTTC. It codes for CASSQDLLRPTF.

The V and J genes are TRBV2 and TRBJ2-5, with D possibly matching TRBD1 (5 bases). The CDR3 has 13 amino acids. With 6 bases removed from V and 7 bases from J, the gap between germline ends came to 15 bases. In germline, CDR1 is SNHLY, CDR2 FYNNEI. The CDR3 protein is CASSETPQGTQYF. The DNA of the CDR3 is TGTGCCAGCAGCGAAACCCCCCAGGGGACCCAGTACTTC.

The genes are TRBV11-3 and TRBJ1-1, with 9 bases aligning to TRBD1. The germline gives CDR1 SGHNT, CDR2 YENEEA. Trimming at V came to 4 bases and at J to 5 bases, leaving 11 bases not matched to a gene. The CDR3 is made up of 16 amino acids. The CDR3 spells CASSSGTGKKETEAFF. CDR3 bases: TGTGCCAGCAGCTCCGGGACAGGGAAAAAGGAAACTGAAGCTTTCTTT.

The genes are TRBV10-3 and TRBJ2-1; TRBD1 might be the D (6 bases). Per germline, CDR1 ENHRY and CDR2 SYGVKD. The length of the CDR3 is 13 residues. The ends were cut back, 6 bases at V and 5 bases at J, with 11 bases in the middle. The CDR3 here is CAIRTGTDNEQFF. As DNA, the CDR3 is TGTGCCATCAGGACAGGCACGGACAATGAGCAGTTCTTC.

Comments on this clone: Other nucleotide sequences in the sample specify the same CDR3. This chain links TRBV9 with TRBJ1-2; 9 bases are a match to TRBD1. This CDR3 spans 14 amino acids. CDR1 is SGDLS and CDR2 is YYNGEE in the germline V gene. The ends lost 3 bases at V and 4 bases at J; junction bases unmatched: 4. The chain's CDR3 is CASSAGQGGYGYTF. The CDR3 DNA sequence: TGTGCCAGCAGCGCGGGACAGGGCGGCTATGGCTACACCTTC.

The chain employs TRBV5-6 and TRBJ1-1; weak D call: TRBD1 (6 bases). CDR3 length: 14 amino acids. V gave up 0 bases and J gave up 3 bases, with 9 bases separating them. CDR1 and CDR2 (germline): SGHDT, YYEEEE. Written as DNA, the CDR3 is TGTGCCAGCAGCTTGGTCACAGGGTACACTGAAGCTTTCTTT. Translating it yields CASSLVTGYTEAFF.

The chain recombines TRBV9 with TRBJ2-3; 7 bases align to TRBD1. This CDR3 has 15 amino acids. Unmatched junction bases numbered 6, after V lost 3 bases and J lost 2 bases. The germline CDR1 and CDR2 sequences are SGDLS and YYNGEE. The CDR3 spells CASSGRDRFTDTQYF. DNA of the CDR3: TGTGCCAGCAGCGGCCGGGACAGATTCACAGATACGCAGTATTTT.

This clone was observed at least ten times. This sequence joins TRBV7-9 and TRBJ1-2; tentative D call: TRBD1 (5 bases). The CDR3 has 13 residues. The V and J ends lost 5 bases and 6 bases respectively, with 13 bases between them. CDR1 and CDR2 (germline): SEHNR, FQNEAQ (reference sequence). The DNA for the CDR3 is TGTGCCAGCAGCCTTGACAGTTACAATGGCTACACCTTC. Its translation is CASSLDSYNGYTF. The complete variable domain, with remaining parts taken from reference TRBV7-9 and TRBJ1-2, reads DTGVSQNPRHKITKRGQNVTFRCDPISEHNRLYWYRQTLGQGPEFLTYFQNEAQLEKSRLLSDRFSAERPKGSFSTLEIQRTEQGDSAMYLCASSLDSYNGYTFGSGTRLTVV.

The V and J genes are TRBV7-2 and TRBJ1-2; D is uncertain. This CDR3 is built from 14 residues. Germline V gene sequence: CDR1 SGHTA, CDR2 FQGNSA. V gave up 5 bases and J gave up 4 bases, with 14 bases separating them. The CDR3 coding sequence is TGTGCCAGCAGCATTACCCCCTTCAGCTATGGCTACACCTTC. Its protein is CASSITPFSYGYTF.

The genes are TRBV7-2 and TRBJ1-5; the D gene is possibly TRBD1 (6 bases). Trimming took 1 base from V and 4 from J, leaving 11 bases between them. The CDR3 loop spans 15 amino acids. The germline V gene has CDR1 SGHTA and CDR2 FQGNSA. The CDR3 reads CASSLVEGVNQPQHF. CDR3 DNA: TGTGCCAGCAGCTTAGTTGAGGGGGTAAATCAGCCCCAGCATTTT.

V and J are TRBV2 and TRBJ1-4; D is unclear. This CDR3 contains 19 residues. CDR1 is SNHLY, CDR2 FYNNEI, per germline. V shed 4 bases and J shed 0 bases, with 21 bases lying between them. The CDR3 DNA reads TGTGCCAGCAGTGTGTCGTTACTGGCGTTGACTGCAACTAATGAAAAACTGTTTTTT. Translation gives CASSVSLLALTATNEKLFF. The full variable domain, rest sourced from reference TRBV2 and TRBJ1-4, is EPEVTQTPSHQVTQMGQEVILRCVPISNHLYFYWYRQILGQKVEFLVSFYNNEISEKSEIFDDQFSVERPDGSNFTLKIRSTKLEDSAMYFCASSVSLLALTATNEKLFFGSGTQLSVL.

The CDR3 coding sequence is TGTGCCAGCAGCGTAGATGGGACAGACTTAGGCTACACCTTC. It encodes CASSVDGTDLGYTF. The genes are TRBV9 and TRBJ1-2, with TRBD1 matching 7 bases. This CDR3 has 14 amino acids. CDR1 and CDR2 (germline): SGDLS, YYNGEE. With V trimmed by 0 bases and J by 8 bases, 7 bases remained unmatched.

The rearrangement links TRBV5-4 to TRBJ2-1, with D possibly TRBD1 on 6 matching bases. Trimming left V 0 bases short and J 0 bases short, with 10 bases between. The V gene's germline CDR1 is SGHNT and CDR2 YYREEE (reference sequence). The CDR3 is 16 residues long. The DNA of the CDR3 is TGTGCCAGCAGCTTGGGTGGACAGACCTCCTACAATGAGCAGTTCTTC. Protein sequence: CASSLGGQTSYNEQFF.

The J gene is TRBJ2-1, the V gene TRBV19; 10 bases are a match to TRBD1. The V gene's germline CDR1 is LNHDA and CDR2 SQIVND (reference sequence). This CDR3 comprises 15 residues. Unmatched junction bases numbered 6, after V lost 2 bases and J lost 8 bases. The CDR3 protein is CASSIHRDRGHEQFF. The CDR3 bases are TGTGCCAGTAGTATACACCGGGACAGGGGACATGAGCAGTTCTTC.

The chain has TRBV4-3 and TRBJ2-7, with 7 bases fitting TRBD1. V was pared by 2 bases and J by 1 base, with 8 bases of the junction left unmatched. Germline V gene sequence: CDR1 LGHNA, CDR2 YSLEER. The CDR3 length is 16 residues. CDR3 coding DNA: TGCGCCAGCAGCCAAACTTCGGTGGGACAGTCCTACGAGCAGTACTTC. It is translated as CASSQTSVGQSYEQYF.

The V gene is TRBV28, the J gene TRBJ1-1, with D maybe TRBD1 (6 bases). CDR1 and CDR2 from the germline V gene are MDHEN and SYDVKM. The CDR3 loop spans 17 amino acids. V lost 5 bases to trimming and J lost 3 bases, with 22 bases between them. CDR3 DNA: TGTGCCAGCAGTCTTAACCCCCAGGGGTCAAGGGACACTGAAGCTTTCTTT. Encoded protein: CASSLNPQGSRDTEAFF.

The genes are TRBV28 and TRBJ1-2; 8 positions match TRBD1. Per germline, CDR1 MDHEN and CDR2 SYDVKM. This CDR3 has 15 amino acids. V lost 4 bases, J lost 3 bases, and 7 bases stayed unmatched. The CDR3: CASSSVGQGHYGYTF. In nucleotides, the CDR3 is TGTGCCAGCAGTTCCGTAGGACAGGGCCACTATGGCTACACCTTC.

The chain uses TRBV27 and TRBJ1-2; perhaps TRBD1 as D (6 bases). The CDR3 loop spans 14 amino acids. The germline V and J ends were trimmed by 1 base and 8 bases, with 14 bases remaining between them. CDR1 is MNHEY and CDR2 is SMNVEV in the germline V gene (reference sequence). Written as DNA, the CDR3 is TGTGCCAGCAGTTTATTCCCAGGGGTAGAAGGCTACACCTTC. This encodes CASSLFPGVEGYTF.

The genes are TRBV5-4 and TRBJ2-3, with 15 bases that match TRBD2. CDR3 length: 17 amino acids. Germline V gene sequence: CDR1 SGHNT, CDR2 YYREEE (reference sequence). Trimming took 5 bases from V and 6 from J; bases not matched to a gene: 10. CDR3 in DNA: TGTGCCAGCAGGGAAAGGACTAGCGGGGGGGCGGGGGATACGCAGTATTTT. Protein sequence: CASRERTSGGAGDTQYF.

The chain is built from TRBV6-4 and TRBJ2-2, with 9 bases that match TRBD1. Germline CDR1 and CDR2: MRHNA and SNTAGT. The CDR3 loop spans 16 amino acids. V lost 11 bases and J lost 2; bases outside the gene matches: 12. The CDR3 loop is CAPFGGTGSNTGELFF. The CDR3 coding sequence is TGTGCCCCCTTTGGCGGGACAGGGTCCAACACCGGGGAGCTGTTTTTT.

The V and J genes are TRBV7-8 and TRBJ1-2, with 8 bases fitting TRBD1. The CDR3 consists of 13 residues. Losses at the gene ends were 5 bases for V and 4 bases for J; bases not matched to a gene: 3. Germline V lookup: CDR1 SGHVS, CDR2 FQNEAQ. CDR3 bases: TGTGCCAGCAGCGGGACAGGTTTCTATGGCTACACCTTC. It is translated as CASSGTGFYGYTF.

The chain has TRBV19 and TRBJ1-6; a possible D gene is TRBD1 (6 bases). Germline V gene sequence: CDR1 LNHDA, CDR2 SQIVND (reference sequence). V was clipped by 0 bases and J by 2 bases, with 14 bases between them. CDR3 length equals 18 residues. CDR3 in amino acids: CASSIEATGPAYNSPLHF. The CDR3 DNA reads as TGTGCCAGTAGTATAGAAGCGACAGGCCCTGCCTATAATTCACCCCTCCACTTT. Full variable domain (missing parts from reference TRBV19 and TRBJ1-6): DGGITQSPKYLFRKEGQNVTLSCEQNLNHDAMYWYRQDPGQGLRLIYYSQIVNDFQKGDIAEGYSVSREKKESFPLTVTSAQKNPTAFYLCASSIEATGPAYNSPLHFGNGTRLTVT.

The chain couples TRBV7-2 to TRBJ2-3; TRBD2 might be the D (6 bases). Germline V gives CDR1 SGHTA, CDR2 FQGNSA. The V end was cut by 5 bases, the J end by 8 bases, with 14 bases between. The CDR3 runs 13 residues. The CDR3 protein is CASSANLGGTQYF. The CDR3 DNA reads TGTGCCAGCAGCGCGAATTTGGGAGGTACGCAGTATTTT.

The V gene is TRBV13, the J gene TRBJ1-2; D gene uncertain. V dropped 3 bases and J dropped 11 bases, with 19 bases sitting between them. CDR3 size: 14 residues. Germline-derived CDR1 and CDR2 are PRHDT and FYEKMQ (reference sequence). CDR3 region: CASSFSGPPFAYTF. In DNA, the CDR3 is TGTGCCAGCAGCTTTTCCGGTCCCCCCTTTGCTTACACCTTC.

J is TRBJ2-5 and V is TRBV11-2; 9 bases are a match to TRBD2. Germline CDR1 SGHAT, CDR2 FQNNGV. This CDR3 spans 15 amino acids. The V segment lost 5 bases and the J segment 0 bases; nucleotides outside the gene matches: 4. The CDR3 sequence is CASSKVAGDQETQYF. CDR3 bases: TGTGCCAGCAGCAAAGTAGCGGGGGACCAAGAGACCCAGTACTTC.

The chain recombines TRBV4-1 with TRBJ2-7; weak D call: TRBD1 (8 bases). The CDR3 spans 16 residues. The V gene lost 4 bases and the J gene lost 3 bases, with 19 bases spanning the gap. CDR1 MGHRA and CDR2 YSYEKL come from the germline V gene. The CDR3 DNA sequence: TGCGCCAGCAGCCGATTACAGGGGGGGGATAACTACGAGCAGTACTTC. This codes for CASSRLQGGDNYEQYF.

This clone was observed a handful of times. Other DNA sequences of this sample code for an identical CDR3. The chain joins TRBV5-1 to TRBJ1-4, with 8 bases fitting TRBD1. The CDR3 loop spans 14 amino acids. Trimming cost V 3 bases and J 6 bases; bases outside gene matches: 4. CDR1 SGHRS and CDR2 YFSETQ come from the germline V gene. CDR3 amino acids: CASSSGTGDEKLFF. CDR3 nucleotide sequence: TGCGCCAGCAGCTCCGGGACAGGAGATGAAAAACTGTTTTTT.

This chain links TRBV7-8 with TRBJ1-3; D not resolved. Trimming stripped 2 bases from V and 2 bases from J, with 16 bases between. This CDR3 spans 17 amino acids. Germline V gives CDR1 SGHVS, CDR2 FQNEAQ. CDR3 DNA: TGTGCCAGCAGCTTATTTGGTCCGGGGAGGGCTGGAAACACCATATATTTT. Protein product: CASSLFGPGRAGNTIYF.

This clone occurred once. The chain joins TRBV7-9 to TRBJ1-5; a possible D gene is TRBD1 (5 bases). This CDR3 contains 14 residues. Per the germline V gene, CDR1 is SEHNR and CDR2 is FQNEAQ (reference sequence). V lost 1 base, J lost 7 bases, and 11 bases lay in between. CDR3 in DNA: TGTGCCAGCAGCTTAGAGGGGCAAGGGCAGCCCCAGCATTTT. Protein sequence: CASSLEGQGQPQHF.

V usage is TRBV6-2 or TRBV6-3 and J usage is TRBJ2-5, with 13 bases aligning to TRBD2. CDR1 and CDR2 (germline): MNHEY, SVGEGT. V was pared by 4 bases and J by 4 bases, with 6 bases of the junction left unmatched. This CDR3 is built from 16 residues. Here the CDR3 DNA reads TGTGCCAGCAGTTTCGAACTAGCGGGGGGGCGAGAGACCCAGTACTTC. Its translation: CASSFELAGGRETQYF.

The chain recombines TRBV27 with TRBJ2-4, with D perhaps TRBD2 (5 bases). The CDR3 length is 16 residues. Looked up from germline, CDR1 is MNHEY and CDR2 is SMNVEV (reference sequence). V was pared by 4 bases and J by 1 base, with 14 bases between. DNA for the CDR3: TGTGCCAGCAGTTCCCCCTTCACGGGGGCCAAAAACATTCAGTACTTC. Translating gives CASSSPFTGAKNIQYF.